The clone carrying this TCR beta chain turned up a few times. Its antigen is currently unknown. The data stem from a study of glioma-infiltrating T cells. Overall study findings and caveats: Tissue-blood divergence was below expectation in non-neoplastic patients, above in gliomas. Tissue and blood shared very few CDR3 sequences.

Using RNA template, CDR3s of TCR alpha and beta were amplified with iRepertoire arm-PCR. Input was 100-400 ng of tissue mRNA or PBMC total RNA. TCRdb reprocessed the multiplex PCR reads with MiXCR, giving one entry per CDR3 protein. The table includes about 12,000 distinct CDR3 sequences, 26% detected once. With 3 bases removed from V and 0 bases from J, the gap between germline ends came to 12 bases. In germline, CDR1 is MNHNS, CDR2 SASEGT. There are 16 residues in the CDR3. Sequenced sample: glioma tissue, nonneoplastic brain tissue, or PBMCs (not recorded which). The chain employs TRBV6-1 and TRBJ2-4; D remains ambiguous. The receptor was isolated from a human donor with low-grade glioma or glioblastoma, undergoing nonglioma brain surgery, or in good health (not recorded which). This chain's CDR3 is CASSDLAAIAKNIQYF. The CDR3 region has the DNA TGTGCCAGCAGTGATCTGGCGGCGATAGCCAAAAACATTCAGTACTTC.